This T cell receptor beta chain was captured in a study of cytomegalovirus exposure and HLA in healthy donors. Whole-study context: There were about 85 million unique TCRs (from HLA-typed donors) in an early data release.

V lost 5 bases and J lost 8, with 3 bases in between. Germline V gene sequence: CDR1 LNHDA, CDR2 SQIVND (reference sequence). There are 10 residues in the CDR3. In the PCR, 60 Vbeta and 13 Jbeta primers were used. Here immunoSEQ multiplex PCR was the method, and the copy in TCRdb shows in-frame clones only, minus some. The repertoire has roughly 150,000 clones, approximately 71% of them found once; the top ten carry under 11%. The gene calls are TRBV19 and TRBJ1-4; no reliable D call. Sequenced input: PBMCs. The source is a man younger than 45 in good health and CMV-seropositive. CDR3 sequence: CASSAEKLFF. The CDR3 DNA reads TGTGCCAGTAGTGCGGAAAAACTGTTTTTT. Complete variable domain (other parts from reference TRBV19 and TRBJ1-4): DGGITQSPKYLFRKEGQNVTLSCEQNLNHDAMYWYRQDPGQGLRLIYYSQIVNDFQKGDIAEGYSVSREKKESFPLTVTSAQKNPTAFYLCASSAEKLFFGSGTQLSVL.